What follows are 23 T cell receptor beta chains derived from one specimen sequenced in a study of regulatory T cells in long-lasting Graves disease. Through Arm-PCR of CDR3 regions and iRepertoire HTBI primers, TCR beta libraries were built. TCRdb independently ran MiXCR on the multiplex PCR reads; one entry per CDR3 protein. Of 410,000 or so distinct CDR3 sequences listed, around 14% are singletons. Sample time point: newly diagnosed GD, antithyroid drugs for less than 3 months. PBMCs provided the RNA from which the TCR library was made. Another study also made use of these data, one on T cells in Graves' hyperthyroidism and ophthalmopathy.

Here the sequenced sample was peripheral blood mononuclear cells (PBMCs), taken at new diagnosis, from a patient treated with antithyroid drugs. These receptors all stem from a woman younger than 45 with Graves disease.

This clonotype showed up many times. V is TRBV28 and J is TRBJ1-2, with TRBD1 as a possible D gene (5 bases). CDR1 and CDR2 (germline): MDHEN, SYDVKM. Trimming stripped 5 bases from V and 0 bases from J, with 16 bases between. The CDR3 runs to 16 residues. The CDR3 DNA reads TGTGCCAGCAGTCACCGACAGACTATACCTAACTATGGCTACACCTTC. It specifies CASSHRQTIPNYGYTF.

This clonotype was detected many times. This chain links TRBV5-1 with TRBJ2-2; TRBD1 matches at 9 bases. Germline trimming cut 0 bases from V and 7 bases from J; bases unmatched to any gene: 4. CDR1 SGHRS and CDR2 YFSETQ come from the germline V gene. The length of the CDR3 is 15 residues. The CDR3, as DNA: TGCGCCAGCAGCTTGGAACAGGGGGCTAACGGGGAGCTGTTTTTT. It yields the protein CASSLEQGANGELFF.

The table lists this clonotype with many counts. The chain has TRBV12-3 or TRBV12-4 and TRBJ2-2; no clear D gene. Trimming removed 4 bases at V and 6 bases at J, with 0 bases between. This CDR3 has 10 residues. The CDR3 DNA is TGTGCCAGCAGTTCCGGGGAGCTGTTTTTT. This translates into CASSSGELFF.

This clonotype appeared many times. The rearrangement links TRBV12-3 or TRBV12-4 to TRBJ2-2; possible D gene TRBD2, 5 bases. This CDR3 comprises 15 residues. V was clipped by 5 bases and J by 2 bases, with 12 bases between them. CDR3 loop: CASSEGGFNTGELFF. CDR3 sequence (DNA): TGTGCCAGCAGTGAAGGCGGGTTTAACACCGGGGAGCTGTTTTTT.

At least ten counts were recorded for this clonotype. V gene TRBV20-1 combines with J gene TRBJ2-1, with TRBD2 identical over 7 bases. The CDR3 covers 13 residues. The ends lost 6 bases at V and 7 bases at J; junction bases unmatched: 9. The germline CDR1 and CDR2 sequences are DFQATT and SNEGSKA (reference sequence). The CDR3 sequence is CSAPRRAGNEQFF. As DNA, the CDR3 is TGCAGTGCCCCCCGTCGAGCGGGAAATGAGCAGTTCTTC.

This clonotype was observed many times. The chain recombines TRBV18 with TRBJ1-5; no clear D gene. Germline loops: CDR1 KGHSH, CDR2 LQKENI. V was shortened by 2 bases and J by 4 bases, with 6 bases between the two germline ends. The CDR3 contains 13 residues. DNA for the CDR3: TGTGCCAGCTCACCAGAAGGGAATCAGCCCCAGCATTTT. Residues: CASSPEGNQPQHF.

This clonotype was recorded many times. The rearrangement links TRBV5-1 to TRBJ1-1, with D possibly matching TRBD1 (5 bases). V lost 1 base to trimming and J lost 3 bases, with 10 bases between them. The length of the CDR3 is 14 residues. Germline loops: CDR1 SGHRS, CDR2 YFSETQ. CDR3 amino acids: CASSLTGPDTEAFF. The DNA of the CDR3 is TGCGCCAGCAGCTTGACGGGGCCCGACACTGAAGCTTTCTTT.

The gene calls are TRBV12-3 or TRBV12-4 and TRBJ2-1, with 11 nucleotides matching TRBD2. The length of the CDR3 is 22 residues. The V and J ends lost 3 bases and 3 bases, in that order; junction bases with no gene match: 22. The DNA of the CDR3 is TGTGCCAGCAGTTTTGGCAGCCCCGGACAGCTACTAGCGGGAGTGGTCTACAATGAGCAGTTCTTC. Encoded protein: CASSFGSPGQLLAGVVYNEQFF.

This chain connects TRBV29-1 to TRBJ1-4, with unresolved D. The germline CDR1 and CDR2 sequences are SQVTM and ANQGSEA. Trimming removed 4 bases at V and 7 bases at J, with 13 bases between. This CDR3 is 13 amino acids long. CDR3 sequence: CSVGQGRGEKLFF. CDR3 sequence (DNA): TGCAGCGTTGGGCAAGGGAGAGGTGAAAAACTGTTTTTT.

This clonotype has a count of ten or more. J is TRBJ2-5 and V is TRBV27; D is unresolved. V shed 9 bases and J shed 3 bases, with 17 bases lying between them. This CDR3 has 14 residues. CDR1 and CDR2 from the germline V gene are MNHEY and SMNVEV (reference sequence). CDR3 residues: CASTTTRTKETQYF. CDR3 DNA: TGTGCCAGTACAACAACTCGGACCAAAGAGACCCAGTACTTC.

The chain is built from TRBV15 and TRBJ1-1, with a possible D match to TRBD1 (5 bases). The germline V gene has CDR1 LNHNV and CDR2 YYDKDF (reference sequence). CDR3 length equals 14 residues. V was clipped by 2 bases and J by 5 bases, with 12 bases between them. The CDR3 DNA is TGTGCCACCAGCAGACAGCAGGGTTGGACTGAAGCTTTCTTT. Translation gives CATSRQQGWTEAFF.

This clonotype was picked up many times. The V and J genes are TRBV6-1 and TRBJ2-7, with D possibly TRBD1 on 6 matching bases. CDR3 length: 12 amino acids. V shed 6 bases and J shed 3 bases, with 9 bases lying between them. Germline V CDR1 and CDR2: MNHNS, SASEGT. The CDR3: CASRKQGYEQYF. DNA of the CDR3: TGTGCCAGCAGAAAACAGGGCTACGAGCAGTACTTC.

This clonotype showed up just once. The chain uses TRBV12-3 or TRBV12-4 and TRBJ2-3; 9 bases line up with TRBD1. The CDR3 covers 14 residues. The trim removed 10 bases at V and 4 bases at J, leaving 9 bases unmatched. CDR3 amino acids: CAISPGQGADTQYF. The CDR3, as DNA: TGTGCCATCAGCCCGGGACAGGGCGCAGATACGCAGTATTTT.

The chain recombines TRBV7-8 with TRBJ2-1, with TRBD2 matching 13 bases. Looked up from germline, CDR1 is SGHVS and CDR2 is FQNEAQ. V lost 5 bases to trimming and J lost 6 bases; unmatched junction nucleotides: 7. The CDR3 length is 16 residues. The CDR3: CASSGRLAGGFNEQFF. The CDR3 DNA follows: TGTGCCAGCAGCGGACGACTAGCGGGGGGTTTCAATGAGCAGTTCTTC.

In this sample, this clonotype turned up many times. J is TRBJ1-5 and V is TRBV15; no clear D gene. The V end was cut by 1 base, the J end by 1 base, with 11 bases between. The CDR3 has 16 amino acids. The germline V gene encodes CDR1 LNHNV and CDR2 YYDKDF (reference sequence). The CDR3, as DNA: TGTGCCACCAGCAGAGTGGCTTTAGGGAGCAATCAGCCCCAGCATTTT. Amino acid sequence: CATSRVALGSNQPQHF.

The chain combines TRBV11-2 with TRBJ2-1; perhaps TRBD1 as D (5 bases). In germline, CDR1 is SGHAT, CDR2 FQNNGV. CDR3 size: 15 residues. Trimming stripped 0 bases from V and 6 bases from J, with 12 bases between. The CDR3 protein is CASSLERTTSNEQFF. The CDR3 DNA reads TGTGCCAGCAGCTTAGAAAGGACAACATCCAATGAGCAGTTCTTC.

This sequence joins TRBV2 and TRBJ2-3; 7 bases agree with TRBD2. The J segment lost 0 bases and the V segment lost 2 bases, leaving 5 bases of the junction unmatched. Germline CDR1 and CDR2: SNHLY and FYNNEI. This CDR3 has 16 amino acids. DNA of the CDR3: TGTGCCAGCAGTGAATTTAGCGGGCTTAGCACAGATACGCAGTATTTT. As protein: CASSEFSGLSTDTQYF.

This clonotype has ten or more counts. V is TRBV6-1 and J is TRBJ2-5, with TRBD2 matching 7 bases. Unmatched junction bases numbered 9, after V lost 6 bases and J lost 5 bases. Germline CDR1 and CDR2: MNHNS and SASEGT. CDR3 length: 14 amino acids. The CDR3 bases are TGTGCCAGCAGACCGGGGACTACCCCGGAGACCCAGTACTTC. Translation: CASRPGTTPETQYF.

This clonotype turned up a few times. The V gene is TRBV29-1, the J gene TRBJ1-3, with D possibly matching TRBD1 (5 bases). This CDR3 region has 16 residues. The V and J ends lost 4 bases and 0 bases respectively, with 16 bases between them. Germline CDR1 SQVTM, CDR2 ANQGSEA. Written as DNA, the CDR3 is TGCAGCGTTGCTAAGGGGCAGGAGTTCTCTGGAAACACCATATATTTT. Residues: CSVAKGQEFSGNTIYF.

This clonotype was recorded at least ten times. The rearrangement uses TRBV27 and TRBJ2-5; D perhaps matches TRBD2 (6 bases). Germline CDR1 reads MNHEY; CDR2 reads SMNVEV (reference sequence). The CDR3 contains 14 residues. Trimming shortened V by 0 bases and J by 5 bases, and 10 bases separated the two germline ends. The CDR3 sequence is CASSLSLAGETQYF. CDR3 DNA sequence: TGTGCCAGCAGTTTATCACTAGCTGGGGAGACCCAGTACTTC.

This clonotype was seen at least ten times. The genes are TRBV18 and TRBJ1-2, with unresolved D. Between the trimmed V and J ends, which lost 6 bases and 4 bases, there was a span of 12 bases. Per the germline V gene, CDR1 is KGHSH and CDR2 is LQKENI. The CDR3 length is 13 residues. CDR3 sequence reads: CASSPGELYGYTF. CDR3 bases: TGTGCCAGCTCCCCCGGGGAACTCTATGGCTACACCTTC.

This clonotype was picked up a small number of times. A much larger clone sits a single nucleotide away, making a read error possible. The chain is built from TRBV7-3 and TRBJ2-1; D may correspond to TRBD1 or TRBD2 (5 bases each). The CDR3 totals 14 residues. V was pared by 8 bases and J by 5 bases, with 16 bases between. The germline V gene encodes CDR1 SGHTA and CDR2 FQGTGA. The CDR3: CASGLEGQDNEQFF. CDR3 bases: TGTGCCAGCGGTTTAGAGGGGCAAGACAATGAGCAGTTCTTC.

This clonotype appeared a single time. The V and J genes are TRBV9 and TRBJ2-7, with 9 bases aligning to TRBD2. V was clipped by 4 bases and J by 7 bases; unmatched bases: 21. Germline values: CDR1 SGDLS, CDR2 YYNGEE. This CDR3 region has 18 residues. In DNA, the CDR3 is TGTGCCAGCAGCAGAGTAGGGCTGCGGGAGGGCGGTTTAGGGGAGCAGTACTTC. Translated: CASSRVGLREGGLGEQYF.